This T cell receptor (beta chain) emerged from a study of vaccination and CD4 T cells after COVID-19. Across the study: Nasal swab PCR detected SARS-CoV-2 in convalescent patients, who comprised about nine mild cases and one severe case. Two of the convalescents were Hispanic, and convalescents were six males and four females. Post-COVID draws followed diagnosis by a median around 100 days (range 35 to 161).

By share of the sample, this clonotype is medium-sized. Its antigen is undetermined. Per the germline V gene, CDR1 is MNHNS and CDR2 is SASEGT. Unmatched junction bases numbered 10, after V lost 6 bases and J lost 7 bases. The CDR3 sequence is 14 residues long. Sequence data for DNA of cultured CD4+ T cells were generated by the Oncomine TCR Beta short-read assay. Investigators obtained genomic DNA by extraction from cultured CD4+ T cells. MiXCR was run by TCRdb on the PCR reads, yielding one entry per CDR3 protein. This table has under 20,000 distinct CDR3 sequences, approximately 45% appearing once. The sample's treatment: roughly ten-day PBMC culture with coronavirus spike peptide pools or control peptides (ViraFEST assay).

The chain joins TRBV6-1 to TRBJ2-3, with 7 bases fitting TRBD2. Sequenced here: CD4+ T cells from blood, cultured in vitro, sampled before SARS-CoV-2 vaccination. This TCR was recovered from a human donor who had recovered from COVID-19. The CDR3 region has the DNA TGTGCCAGCAGAGAACTAGCGCGCCCACATACGCAGTATTTT. Translation gives CASRELARPHTQYF.